What follows describes a single T cell receptor beta chain. What it recognizes is unknown. Sequencing was performed with immunoSEQ multiplex PCR; in TCRdb, only in-frame clones are kept and a portion is missing. The sample gives almost 25,000 clones, approximately 90% of which show up once; over 3.5% is in the top ten. The time point was: pre-treatment baseline. Samples come from before therapy and from week 3 after the first blockade cycle. Disease control meant complete response, partial response or stable disease at 12 weeks. This sample was taken from a study of blood T cell dynamics during melanoma immunotherapy. Study-wide findings and caveats: Whether repertoire-driving clones were melanoma-specific could not be determined.

Germline assignment: CDR1 LNHNV and CDR2 YYDKDF (reference sequence). Trimming left V 0 bases short and J 4 bases short, with 13 bases between. This CDR3 has 16 residues. This receptor was obtained from a human donor with melanoma. V is TRBV15 and J is TRBJ2-1; D uncertain. The specimen comprised blood, sampled from a patient treated with checkpoint blockade. DNA of the CDR3: TGTGCCACCAGCAGAGATCCAGGATCCCCTTACAATGAGCAGTTCTTC. Translating it yields CATSRDPGSPYNEQFF. Using reference TRBV15 and TRBJ2-1 for the parts outside the CDR3, the full variable domain is DAMVIQNPRYQVTQFGKPVTLSCSQTLNHNVMYWYQQKSSQAPKLLFHYYDKDFNNEADTPDNFQSRRPNTSFCFLDIRSPGLGDTAMYLCATSRDPGSPYNEQFFGPGTRLTVL.